This is a list of T cell receptor beta chains from one sample in a study of cytomegalovirus exposure and HLA in healthy donors. Assay used: immunoSEQ multiplex PCR; TCRdb lists only in-frame clones, some missing. This sample carries fewer than 300,000 clones, over 75% of them seen once, and the ten largest clones take approximately 0.94%. Sequenced input: PBMCs. Receptor source: a woman aged 18-30 years in good health and CMV-seronegative. CDR3s leave out the opening cysteine and the closing phenylalanine or tryptophan. The D gene is left open where the match is weak.

NA,TRBJ1-5,TRBV15,13,ATSRDWESNQPQH
NA,TRBJ2-5,TRBV7-2,11,ASSLSVQETQY
TRBD2,TRBJ2-1,TRBV9,14,ASSVLAGAYYNEQF
TRBD1,TRBJ1-4,TRBV5-1,12,ASSPGQGNEKLF
NA,TRBJ2-7,TRBV6-6,12,ASSYLGGRYEQY
TRBD2,TRBJ2-3,TRBV9,19,ASSVRNGTSGRSLLGDTQY
NA,TRBJ2-2,TRBV5-1,13,ASSLVQGYTGELF
NA,TRBJ1-5,TRBV19,13,ASSTPRGGNQPQH
TRBD2,TRBJ2-1,TRBV9,15,ASGTGTSGKGFDEQF
TRBD1,TRBJ2-6,TRBV5-1,16,ASSLGDRGALGANVLT
NA,TRBJ2-7,TRBV28,11,ASSFQGFSEQY
NA,TRBJ2-1,TRBV9,14,ASSDGQSSSYNEQF
TRBD1,TRBJ1-5,TRBV7-9,12,ASSRQGGGQPQH
TRBD1,TRBJ2-7,TRBV7-9,14,ASSLVGTGGLFEQY
NA,TRBJ2-7,TRBV7-6,12,ASSLEVGVGEQY
TRBD2,TRBJ2-3,TRBV11-2,14,ASSRTSGRTTDTQY
NA,TRBJ1-1,TRBV6-6,11,AGRGGKNTEAF
NA,TRBJ2-2,TRBV5-1,13,ASSQAIANTGELF
TRBD1,TRBJ2-1,TRBV28,11,ASIIPGGGEQF
NA,TRBJ2-5,TRBV11-1,12,ASSLDGQGTTQY
NA,TRBJ2-7,TRBV4-3,11,ASSQEEGYEQY
TRBD2,TRBJ2-1,TRBV6-1,13,ASIISGRAPNEQF
NA,TRBJ1-1,TRBV20-1,9,SASAWGGAF
NA,TRBJ1-1,TRBV5-1,11,ASSLRVNTEAF
TRBD1,TRBJ1-6,TRBV6-1,13,ASFSQGAYNSPLH
TRBD2,TRBJ2-1,TRBV29-1,12,SVTGTSGYNEQF
NA,TRBJ1-2,TRBV2,12,ASSETGGDYGYT
TRBD2,TRBJ2-3,TRBV2,12,ASGRLAGADTQY
TRBD2,TRBJ2-7,TRBV7-2,15,ASSSFSSGSLSYEQY
TRBD2,TRBJ2-7,TRBV27,14,ASSPQGLAGFHEQY
NA,TRBJ1-1,TRBV19,14,ASREGRPLSNTEAF
NA,TRBJ1-3,TRBV30,12,AWSGTNMGNTIY
NA,TRBJ2-1,TRBV29-1,12,SVAGFSSYNEQF
NA,TRBJ1-5,TRBV28,12,ASSRGNSNQPQH
NA,TRBJ1-2,TRBV7-3,12,ASSLDSSNYGYT
NA,TRBJ2-7,TRBV5-4,9,ASSSYYEQY